A selection of T cell receptor beta chains follows, all from one sample in a study of T cells after yellow fever vaccination. TCRdb called the 5' RACE reads again in MiXCR, with one record for every CDR3 protein. The sample lists about 510,000 distinct CDR3 sequences; around a fifth were seen once. The sample was PBMCs, taken around 3 weeks after the first yellow fever vaccination. The receptors were sampled from a man younger than 35 who received the YFV17D yellow fever vaccine. CDR3s include the opening cysteine and the closing phenylalanine or tryptophan. The order of the fields is clone size, D gene, J gene, V gene, CDR3 protein, CDR3 DNA. D genes are given only for firm matches. For some rows the clone size is stated as once, few or many, or as a class when expanded; others skip it.

>many|-|TRBJ2-5|TRBV5-1
CASSLGQGGETQYF
TGCGCCAGCAGCTTGGGACAGGGAGGGGAGACCCAGTACTTC
>-|-|TRBJ1-3|TRBV12-3/TRBV12-4
CASSLRRVRNTIYF
TGTGCCAGCAGTTTACGCAGGGTGCGAAACACCATATATTTT
>-|TRBD1|TRBJ1-1|TRBV5-1
CASSVLGTGMNTEAFF
TGCGCCAGCAGCGTACTCGGGACAGGGATGAACACTGAAGCTTTCTTT
>-|-|TRBJ2-2|TRBV10-3
CAISESAGELFF
TGTGCCATCAGTGAGTCCGCCGGGGAGCTGTTTTTT
>few|TRBD2|TRBJ2-5|TRBV20-1
CSASELAGGPWETQYF
TGCAGTGCTAGTGAGCTAGCGGGGGGGCCATGGGAGACCCAGTACTTC
>-|TRBD1|TRBJ1-4|TRBV7-2
CASSPGQGWEKLFF
TGTGCCAGCAGCCCGGGACAGGGTTGGGAAAAACTGTTTTTT
>-|TRBD2|TRBJ2-5|TRBV9
CASSPKHGAGRETQYF
TGTGCCAGCAGCCCCAAGCATGGAGCGGGGCGAGAGACCCAGTACTTC
>-|-|TRBJ2-1|TRBV7-9
CASSRQGRGGNEQFF
TGTGCCAGCAGCCGACAGGGCCGCGGGGGAAATGAGCAGTTCTTC
>-|TRBD2|TRBJ2-5|TRBV7-9
CASSLTSRGGWETQYF
TGTGCCAGCAGCTTGACGTCGCGGGGGGGCTGGGAGACCCAGTACTTC
>-|-|TRBJ1-4|TRBV5-6
CASSPAGVVGEKLFF
TGTGCCAGCAGCCCGGCAGGGGTTGTCGGTGAAAAACTGTTTTTT
>few|TRBD2|TRBJ2-3|TRBV6-2/TRBV6-3
CASSYSTGVSGDPQGTQYF
TGTGCCAGCAGTTACTCGACCGGGGTTAGCGGGGACCCTCAGGGTACGCAGTATTTT
>few|TRBD2|TRBJ2-3|TRBV7-9
CASSTGGRGTDTQYF
TGTGCCAGCAGTACCGGCGGGCGGGGGACAGATACGCAGTATTTT
>many|TRBD1|TRBJ2-3|TRBV7-6
CASSLGTGRFTDTQYF
TGTGCCAGCAGCTTAGGGACAGGGCGGTTTACAGATACGCAGTATTTT
>-|-|TRBJ1-4|TRBV6-2/TRBV6-3
CASSYFLGGLLRTTNEKLFF
TGTGCCAGCAGTTACTTCCTGGGAGGGCTTCTAAGAACAACTAATGAAAAACTGTTTTTT
>-|TRBD1|TRBJ1-1|TRBV6-6
CASSDRATEAFF
TGTGCCAGCAGCGACAGGGCCACTGAAGCTTTCTTT
>-|-|TRBJ2-4|TRBV4-1
CASSLGGTGIQYF
TGCGCCAGCAGCCTCGGAGGAACAGGCATTCAGTACTTC
>-|-|TRBJ1-5|TRBV5-8
CSTGGANSNQPQHF
TGTTCTACAGGTGGAGCAAATAGCAATCAGCCCCAGCATTTT